A single sample gave rise to the 28 T cell receptor beta chains below, sequenced in a study of T cells in Graves' hyperthyroidism and ophthalmopathy. Authors of the study amplified TCR beta CDR3 regions from RNA transcripts. The HTBI set primed first-round TCR CDR3 RT-PCR. MiXCR, applied by TCRdb to the multiplex PCR reads, yields one record per CDR3 protein. The data contain some 500,000 distinct CDR3 sequences, about 16% of them seen just once; the ten biggest clones take up around 28%. The sequenced sample was blood. The receptors originated from a young woman with Graves' ophthalmopathy.

The chain combines TRBV19 with TRBJ2-7; 7 nucleotides agree with TRBD1. V trimming: 4 bases; J trimming: 8 bases; junction bases outside the gene matches: 8. The germline gives CDR1 LNHDA, CDR2 SQIVND (reference sequence). The CDR3 extends over 13 amino acids. The CDR3 nucleotides read TGTGCCAGTAGTACTCCCGGGACAGCCAAGCAGTACTTC. Its protein product is CASSTPGTAKQYF.

This clonotype was observed a few times. The junction does not match germline at one end; this may be a read error. The chain combines TRBV2 with TRBJ2-2; 8 nucleotides align to TRBD2. The CDR3 totals 16 residues. From germline, CDR1 is SNHLY and CDR2 FYNNEI. The CDR3 sequence: CASSASSGRLTGGLFF. The CDR3 DNA follows: TGTGCCAGCAGTGCATCGAGCGGGAGATTAACCGGGGGGCTGTTTTTT. Based on the CDR3 plus reference TRBV2 and TRBJ2-2, the full variable domain is EPEVTQTPSHQVTQMGQEVILRCVPISNHLYFYWYRQILGQKVEFLVSFYNNEISEKSEIFDDQFSVERPDGSNFTLKIRSTKLEDSAMYFCASSASSGRLTGGLFFGEGSRLTVL.

In its sample, this clonotype was seen many times. The rearrangement uses TRBV7-9 and TRBJ2-1, with 10 bases matching TRBD2. The junction had 5 bases not matched to a gene; V was cut back by 2 bases and J by 7 bases. CDR3 length equals 15 residues. Looked up from germline, CDR1 is SEHNR and CDR2 is FQNEAQ (reference sequence). CDR3 in DNA: TGTGCCAGCAGCTTAACGCTAGCGGGAGTGAATGAGCAGTTCTTC. This codes for CASSLTLAGVNEQFF.

As regards this clonotype: The junction departs from germline at one end; a sequencing error may be responsible. The chain uses TRBV28 and TRBJ2-7; 12 bases are shared with TRBD2. Germline CDR1 reads MDHEN; CDR2 reads SYDVKM. The CDR3 length is 17 residues. Here the CDR3 DNA reads TGTGTCAGCAGTTCTATCGGGACTAGCGGGTCCACCTACGAGCAGTACTTC. Amino acid sequence: CVSSSIGTSGSTYEQYF.

There are many counts of this clonotype. The V gene is TRBV7-6, the J gene TRBJ2-7; D unclear. Germline loops: CDR1 SGHVS, CDR2 FNYEAQ. Trimming cost V 0 bases and J 1 base, with 13 bases left between them. This CDR3 is 16 amino acids long. CDR3 residues: CASSLAVTAESYEQYF. The CDR3, as DNA: TGTGCCAGCAGCTTAGCGGTAACAGCCGAATCCTACGAGCAGTACTTC.

This clonotype was detected only a few times. This chain joins TRBV9 and TRBJ2-5, with 7 positions matching TRBD2. The CDR3 spans 15 residues. Losses at the gene ends were 3 bases for V and 5 bases for J; bases not matched to a gene: 10. From germline, CDR1 is SGDLS and CDR2 YYNGEE. In DNA form, the CDR3 reads TGTGCCAGCAGCGAGGGGACGGGAGGCTTGGAGACCCAGTACTTC. It codes for CASSEGTGGLETQYF.

This clonotype was observed a handful of times. This chain connects TRBV27 to TRBJ2-6; D not certain. Trimming took off 6 bases at V and 9 bases at J, with 3 bases between the two ends. Germline loops: CDR1 MNHEY, CDR2 SMNVEV (reference sequence). The CDR3 runs to 10 residues. Here the CDR3 reads CASSRNVLTF. CDR3 nucleotide sequence: TGTGCCAGCAGCCGCAACGTCCTGACTTTC.

This clonotype came up many times. The rearrangement links TRBV20-1 to TRBJ2-1, with D maybe TRBD1 (6 bases). CDR1 and CDR2 from the germline V gene are DFQATT and SNEGSKA (reference sequence). Trimming shortened V by 5 bases and J by 5 bases, and 16 bases separated the two germline ends. The CDR3 covers 14 residues. The CDR3 loop is CSADNGTPDNEQFF. Written as DNA, the CDR3 is TGCAGTGCTGACAACGGGACACCTGACAATGAGCAGTTCTTC.

The rearrangement joins TRBV11-2 to TRBJ2-5; no definite D call. Germline CDR1 SGHAT, CDR2 FQNNGV. Trimming shortened V by 7 bases and J by 7 bases, and 22 bases separated the two germline ends. The CDR3 runs to 15 residues. In nucleotides, the CDR3 is TGTGCCAGCATTCCCCTAACGGGTGGTTCGGGGACCCAGTACTTC. This sequence encodes CASIPLTGGSGTQYF.

This clonotype was counted at least ten times. This rearrangement joins TRBV15 to TRBJ1-6, with unresolved D. Germline V gives CDR1 LNHNV, CDR2 YYDKDF (reference sequence). V lost 3 bases and J 3 bases, leaving 0 bases between the germline ends. The CDR3 loop spans 12 amino acids. CDR3 DNA: TGTGCCACCAGCAGCTATAATTCACCCCTCCACTTT. Amino acids: CATSSYNSPLHF.

This clonotype was detected a few times. Compared with germline, one end of the junction differs, possibly owing to a read error. CDR3 coding DNA: TGTGCCAACAGCCTAAGCAGACTGAGGGGAGCACAAGAGACCCAGTACTTC. Translated: CANSLSRLRGAQETQYF. This chain joins TRBV14 and TRBJ2-5; D is perhaps TRBD1 or TRBD2 (5 bases each). Germline V lookup: CDR1 SGHDN, CDR2 FVKESK. CDR3 length: 17 residues.

This clonotype occurred many times. The gene calls are TRBV7-3 and TRBJ2-1; D is ambiguous. V was trimmed by 5 bases and J by 9 bases, leaving 11 bases between them. This CDR3 is 12 amino acids long. The V gene's germline CDR1 is SGHTA and CDR2 FQGTGA. The CDR3 loop is CASSLILGEQFF. CDR3 sequence (DNA): TGTGCCAGCAGCCTTATCCTGGGTGAGCAGTTCTTC.

This chain connects TRBV24-1 to TRBJ2-2, with a possible D match to TRBD1 (5 bases). This CDR3 has 17 residues. The V gene lost 0 bases and the J gene lost 4 bases, with 14 bases spanning the gap. The germline gives CDR1 KGHDR, CDR2 SFDVKD. CDR3: CATSDLSAGWGTGELFF. Here the CDR3 DNA reads TGTGCCACCAGTGATTTGTCGGCAGGGTGGGGCACCGGGGAGCTGTTTTTT.

The chain carries TRBV12-3 or TRBV12-4 and TRBJ1-1; possibly TRBD1 for D (5 bases). The V end lost 3 bases, the J end lost 4 bases, and 15 bases lay between the germline ends. The CDR3 spans 15 residues. The CDR3 DNA reads as TGTGCCAGCAGTTTTGGGACGGCCCGGGGCACTGAAGCTTTCTTT. It codes for CASSFGTARGTEAFF.

This clonotype was seen at least ten times. The chain couples TRBV7-6 to TRBJ2-7; D is undetermined. The CDR3 has 13 residues. Trimming removed 4 bases from V and 3 bases from J, with 10 bases in between. Germline V gene data show CDR1 as SGHVS and CDR2 as FNYEAQ. The CDR3 here is CASSSKDVYEQYF. The DNA for the CDR3 is TGTGCCAGCAGCTCTAAAGACGTCTACGAGCAGTACTTC.

The V and J genes are TRBV5-6 and TRBJ2-1, with a weak D call TRBD1 (7 bases). The V gene's germline CDR1 is SGHDT and CDR2 YYEEEE. Trimming shortened V by 6 bases and J by 5 bases, and 27 bases separated the two germline ends. This CDR3 is 18 amino acids long. The CDR3 region has the DNA TGTGCCAGCACCCAGGGGGTTTTGCGGGAACTACGCGACAATGAGCAGTTCTTC. Amino acids: CASTQGVLRELRDNEQFF.

There are many counts of this clonotype. The rearrangement joins TRBV18 to TRBJ2-7, with a possible D match to TRBD1 (5 bases). The germline gives CDR1 KGHSH, CDR2 LQKENI. V was pared by 6 bases and J by 3 bases, with 12 bases between. The CDR3 runs 13 residues. CDR3 protein: CASSTDPYYEQYF. The CDR3 nucleotides are TGTGCCAGCTCGACAGACCCCTACTACGAGCAGTACTTC.

The rearrangement uses TRBV6-2 or TRBV6-3 and TRBJ2-1; TRBD2 might be the D (6 bases). The CDR3 has 15 residues. Germline CDR1 and CDR2: MNHEY and SVGEGT. Trimming removed 6 bases at V and 5 bases at J, with 17 bases between. DNA of the CDR3: TGTGCCAGCAGCCTACACGGGAGCAGCAACAATGAGCAGTTCTTC. Translating gives CASSLHGSSNNEQFF.

There are many counts of this clonotype. The rearrangement uses TRBV27 and TRBJ2-5, with 7 bases identical to TRBD1. V dropped 4 bases and J dropped 6; count of bases not matched to a gene: 8. The CDR3 covers 14 residues. The germline V gene encodes CDR1 MNHEY and CDR2 SMNVEV (reference sequence). The CDR3 DNA sequence: TGTGCCAGCAGTTCCTCAGGGGGACGAAAGACCCAGTACTTC. Translated, it gives CASSSSGGRKTQYF.

The table lists this clonotype with a few counts. V usage is TRBV7-9 and J usage is TRBJ1-4, with unresolved D. The CDR3 spans 15 residues. Between the trimmed V and J ends, which lost 2 bases and 0 bases, there was a span of 7 bases. Per the germline V gene, CDR1 is SEHNR and CDR2 is FQNEAQ (reference sequence). The CDR3 DNA reads TGTGCCAGCAGCTTAATGCAGGCAACTAATGAAAAACTGTTTTTT. It translates to CASSLMQATNEKLFF.

This clonotype appeared many times. This chain uses TRBV24-1 with TRBJ2-7; 8 positions agree with TRBD1. The CDR3 contains 16 residues. Germline V lookup: CDR1 KGHDR, CDR2 SFDVKD. J lost 3 bases, V lost 3 bases, and 9 bases had no gene match. The CDR3 loop reads CATSDPQGQGIYEQYF. The CDR3 region has the DNA TGTGCCACCAGTGATCCCCAAGGACAGGGCATCTACGAGCAGTACTTC.

Comments on this clonotype: The junction does not match germline at one end; this may be a read error. The rearrangement joins TRBV29-1 to TRBJ2-7; tentatively, D is TRBD1 (5 bases). The CDR3 runs to 14 residues. Germline CDR1 reads SQVTM; CDR2 reads ANQGSEA. The CDR3 spells CSVAGFRFSYEQCF. CDR3 sequence (DNA): TGCAGCGTGGCAGGGTTCCGTTTTTCCTACGAGCAGTGCTTC.

In this sample, this clonotype turned up many times. The J gene is TRBJ2-3, the V gene TRBV20-1, with D perhaps matching TRBD2 (6 bases). Trimming took off 2 bases at V and 6 bases at J, with 18 bases between the two ends. CDR3 length: 15 amino acids. Germline V gene lookup returns CDR1 DFQATT and CDR2 SNEGSKA (reference sequence). This CDR3 reads CSARRLDTLQDTQYF. CDR3 in DNA: TGCAGTGCTAGAAGACTAGACACGCTACAGGATACGCAGTATTTT.

This clonotype showed up many times. This rearrangement joins TRBV4-3 to TRBJ2-3; 8 nucleotides line up with TRBD1. Germline CDR1 is LGHNA and CDR2 is YSLEER. The J segment lost 2 bases and the V segment lost 4 bases, leaving 8 bases of the junction unmatched. This CDR3 is built from 16 residues. The CDR3 DNA sequence: TGCGCCAGCAGCCTTTCAAGGACAGGGAACACAGATACGCAGTATTTT. This gives the protein CASSLSRTGNTDTQYF.

This clonotype appeared a few times. The rearrangement joins TRBV30 to TRBJ1-6; 9 positions agree with TRBD1. This CDR3 is 15 amino acids long. In germline, CDR1 is GTSNPN, CDR2 SVGIG (reference sequence). With V trimmed by 4 bases and J by 10 bases, 11 bases remained unmatched. The CDR3 region is CAWMGGQGIYSPLHF. In DNA form, the CDR3 reads TGTGCCTGGATGGGCGGACAGGGGATATACTCACCCCTCCACTTT. The variable domain in full, with the rest retrieved from reference TRBV30 and TRBJ1-6, is SQTIHQWPATLVQPVGSPLSLECTVEGTSNPNLYWYRQAAGRGLQLLFYSVGIGQISSEVPQNLSASRPQDRQFILSSKKLLLSDSGFYLCAWMGGQGIYSPLHFGNGTRLTVT.

This chain links TRBV6-4 with TRBJ1-1; 9 bases map to TRBD1. With 8 bases clipped from V and 1 base from J, the junction kept 8 bases outside the gene matches. This CDR3 region has 15 residues. Germline loops: CDR1 MRHNA, CDR2 SNTAGT. The CDR3, as DNA: TGTGCCAGCTCAAGACCGGGACAGGGGAACACTGAAGCTTTCTTT. Its protein is CASSRPGQGNTEAFF.

In its sample, this clonotype was seen many times. The chain has TRBV29-1 and TRBJ2-1; D ambiguous. Germline V gene sequence: CDR1 SQVTM, CDR2 ANQGSEA. V dropped 4 bases and J dropped 15 bases, with 16 bases sitting between them. This CDR3 comprises 11 residues. CDR3 nucleotides: TGCAGCGTTGCATCACGAATGATGGTGTTCTTC. This gives the protein CSVASRMMVFF.

Many counts were recorded for this clonotype. The rearrangement uses TRBV18 and TRBJ2-3; D might be TRBD2 (5 bases). V shed 2 bases and J shed 4 bases, with 10 bases lying between them. Germline V gene lookup returns CDR1 KGHSH and CDR2 LQKENI. The CDR3 totals 14 residues. CDR3 sequence: CASSPSRGADTQYF. The CDR3 region has the DNA TGTGCCAGCTCACCAAGCCGGGGAGCAGATACGCAGTATTTT. Full variable domain (rest looked up from reference TRBV18 and TRBJ2-3): NAGVMQNPRHLVRRRGQEARLRCSPMKGHSHVYWYRQLPEEGLKFMVYLQKENIIDESGMPKERFSAEFPKEGPSILRIQQVVRGDSAAYFCASSPSRGADTQYFGPGTRLTVL.